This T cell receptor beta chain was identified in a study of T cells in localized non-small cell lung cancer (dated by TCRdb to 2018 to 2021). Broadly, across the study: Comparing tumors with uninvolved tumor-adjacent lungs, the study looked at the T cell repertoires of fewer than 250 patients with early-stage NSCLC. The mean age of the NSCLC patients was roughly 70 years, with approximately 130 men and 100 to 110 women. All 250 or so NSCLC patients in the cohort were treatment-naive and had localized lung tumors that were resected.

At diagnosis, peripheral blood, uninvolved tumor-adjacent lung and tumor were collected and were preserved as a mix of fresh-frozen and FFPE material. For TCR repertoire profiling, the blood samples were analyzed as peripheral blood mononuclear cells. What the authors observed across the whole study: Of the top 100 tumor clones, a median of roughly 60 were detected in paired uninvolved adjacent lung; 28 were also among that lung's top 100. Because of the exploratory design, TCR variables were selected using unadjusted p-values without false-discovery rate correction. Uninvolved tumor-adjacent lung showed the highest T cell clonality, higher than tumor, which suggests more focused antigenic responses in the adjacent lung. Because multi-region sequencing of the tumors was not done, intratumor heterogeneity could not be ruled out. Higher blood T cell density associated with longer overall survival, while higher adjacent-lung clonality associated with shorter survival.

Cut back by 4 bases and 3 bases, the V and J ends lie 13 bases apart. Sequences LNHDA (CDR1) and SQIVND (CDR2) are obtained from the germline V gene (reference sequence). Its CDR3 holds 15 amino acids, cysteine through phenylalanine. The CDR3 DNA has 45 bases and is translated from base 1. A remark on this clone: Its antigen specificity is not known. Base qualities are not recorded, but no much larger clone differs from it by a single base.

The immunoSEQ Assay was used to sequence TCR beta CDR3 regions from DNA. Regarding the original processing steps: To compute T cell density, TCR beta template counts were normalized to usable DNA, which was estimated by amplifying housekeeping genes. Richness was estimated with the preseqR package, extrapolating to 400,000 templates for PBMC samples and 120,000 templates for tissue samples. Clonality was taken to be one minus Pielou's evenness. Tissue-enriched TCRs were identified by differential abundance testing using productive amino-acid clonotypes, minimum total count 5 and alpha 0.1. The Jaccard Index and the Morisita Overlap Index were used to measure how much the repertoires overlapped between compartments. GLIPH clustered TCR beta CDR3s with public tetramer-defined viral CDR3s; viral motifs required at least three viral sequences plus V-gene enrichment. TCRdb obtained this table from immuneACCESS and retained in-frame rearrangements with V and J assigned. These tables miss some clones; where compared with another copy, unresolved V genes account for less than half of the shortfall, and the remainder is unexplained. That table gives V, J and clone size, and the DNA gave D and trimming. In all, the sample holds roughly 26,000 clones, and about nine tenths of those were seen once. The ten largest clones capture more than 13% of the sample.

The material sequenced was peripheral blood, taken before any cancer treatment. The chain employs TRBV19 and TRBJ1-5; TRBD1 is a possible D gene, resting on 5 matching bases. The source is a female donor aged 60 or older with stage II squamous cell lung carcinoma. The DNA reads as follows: TGTGCCAGTAGTAGGGGGGGAAATTCCAATCAGCCCCAGCATTTT. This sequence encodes CASSRGGNSNQPQHF.